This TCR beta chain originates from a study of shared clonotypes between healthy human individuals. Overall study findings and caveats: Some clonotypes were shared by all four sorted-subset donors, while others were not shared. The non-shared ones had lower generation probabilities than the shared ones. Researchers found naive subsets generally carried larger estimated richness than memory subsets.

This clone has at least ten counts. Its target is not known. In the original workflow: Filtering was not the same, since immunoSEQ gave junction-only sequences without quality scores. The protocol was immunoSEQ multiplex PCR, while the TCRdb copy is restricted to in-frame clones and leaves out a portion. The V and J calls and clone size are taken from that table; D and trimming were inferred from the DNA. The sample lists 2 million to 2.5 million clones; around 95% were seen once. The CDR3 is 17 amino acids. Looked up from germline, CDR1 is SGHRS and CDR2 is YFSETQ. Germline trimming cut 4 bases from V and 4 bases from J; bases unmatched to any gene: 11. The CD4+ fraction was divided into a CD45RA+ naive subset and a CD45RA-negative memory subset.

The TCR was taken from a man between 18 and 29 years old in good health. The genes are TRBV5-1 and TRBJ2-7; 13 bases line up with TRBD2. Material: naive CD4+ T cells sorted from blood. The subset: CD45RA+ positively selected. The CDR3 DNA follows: TGCGCCAGCAGCACAGACAGGGGGACTAGCGGGGCTTACGAGCAGTACTTC. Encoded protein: CASSTDRGTSGAYEQYF.